This T cell receptor (beta chain) came from a study of liver allograft versus peripheral blood T cells. Background on the study: Hepatic allograft T cell receptor repertoires were evaluated relative to those present in recipients' peripheral blood.

This clonotype is deemed medium-sized. The CDR3 has 17 residues. Trimming cost V 2 bases and J 0 bases, with 16 bases left between them. Germline V gene sequence: CDR1 KGHSH, CDR2 LQKENI. MiXCR was run by TCRdb on the reads, yielding one entry per CDR3 protein. The table lists over 9,000 distinct CDR3 sequences, less than 20% of them singletons, with about 1.2% in the top ten. The TCR originated in a human patient who had a liver transplant. Some T cells here may be from the graft donor. The chain couples TRBV18 to TRBJ1-1; D is undetermined. The CDR3 region is CASSPKMGIGLNTEAFF. As DNA, the CDR3 is TGTGCCAGCTCACCAAAGATGGGGATCGGTTTGAACACTGAAGCTTTCTTT.